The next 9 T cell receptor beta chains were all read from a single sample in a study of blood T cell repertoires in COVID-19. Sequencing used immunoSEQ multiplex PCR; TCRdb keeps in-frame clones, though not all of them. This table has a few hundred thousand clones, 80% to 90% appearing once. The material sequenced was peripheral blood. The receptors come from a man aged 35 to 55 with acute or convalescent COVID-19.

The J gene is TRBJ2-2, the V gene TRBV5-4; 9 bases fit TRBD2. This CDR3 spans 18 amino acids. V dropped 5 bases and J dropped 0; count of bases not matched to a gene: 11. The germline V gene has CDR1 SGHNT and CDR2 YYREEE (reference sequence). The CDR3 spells CASRGGVSGSTNTGELFF. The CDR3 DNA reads TGTGCCAGCAGAGGGGGGGTTAGCGGGAGTACGAACACCGGGGAGCTGTTTTTT.

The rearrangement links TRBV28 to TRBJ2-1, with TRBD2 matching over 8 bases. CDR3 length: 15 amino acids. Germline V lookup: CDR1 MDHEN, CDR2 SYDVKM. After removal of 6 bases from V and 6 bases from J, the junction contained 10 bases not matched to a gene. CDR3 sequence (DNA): TGTGCCAGCAGACTCAGCGGGAGTAAAGGCAATGAGCAGTTCTTC. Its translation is CASRLSGSKGNEQFF.

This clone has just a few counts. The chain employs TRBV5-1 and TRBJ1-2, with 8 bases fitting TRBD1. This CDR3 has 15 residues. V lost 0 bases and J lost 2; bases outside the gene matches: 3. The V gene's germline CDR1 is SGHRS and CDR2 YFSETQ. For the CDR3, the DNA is TGCGCCAGCAGCTTGGGGACAGGGAGAAACTATGGCTACACCTTC. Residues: CASSLGTGRNYGYTF.

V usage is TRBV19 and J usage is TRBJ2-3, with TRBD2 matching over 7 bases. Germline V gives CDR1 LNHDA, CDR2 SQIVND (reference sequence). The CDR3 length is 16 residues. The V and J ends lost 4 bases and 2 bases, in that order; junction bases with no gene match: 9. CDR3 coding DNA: TGTGCCAGTAGTAGGGGGACTACAATTTACACAGATACGCAGTATTTT. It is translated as CASSRGTTIYTDTQYF.

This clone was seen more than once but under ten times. CDR3 bases: TGTGCCAGCAGTGAAGAGGAAGGGGGGGCCTATGGCTACACCTTC. This codes for CASSEEEGGAYGYTF. The chain couples TRBV6-1 to TRBJ1-2; D possibly corresponds to TRBD1 (6 bases). This CDR3 has 15 amino acids. With 1 base removed from V and 4 bases from J, the gap between germline ends came to 13 bases. Germline V gene sequence: CDR1 MNHNS, CDR2 SASEGT.

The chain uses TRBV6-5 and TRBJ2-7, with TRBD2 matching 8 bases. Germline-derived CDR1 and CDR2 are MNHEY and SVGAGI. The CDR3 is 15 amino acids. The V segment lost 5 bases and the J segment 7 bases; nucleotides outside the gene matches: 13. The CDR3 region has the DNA TGTGCCAGCAGTACCGGACTAGCCGCAGTGAATGAGCAGTACTTC. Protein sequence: CASSTGLAAVNEQYF.

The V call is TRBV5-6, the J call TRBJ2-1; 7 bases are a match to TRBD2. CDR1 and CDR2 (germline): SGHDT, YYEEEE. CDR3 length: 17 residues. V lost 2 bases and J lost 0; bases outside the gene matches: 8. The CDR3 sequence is CASSFAMGGSSYNEQFF. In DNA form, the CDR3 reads TGTGCCAGCAGCTTTGCGATGGGCGGGAGCTCCTACAATGAGCAGTTCTTC.

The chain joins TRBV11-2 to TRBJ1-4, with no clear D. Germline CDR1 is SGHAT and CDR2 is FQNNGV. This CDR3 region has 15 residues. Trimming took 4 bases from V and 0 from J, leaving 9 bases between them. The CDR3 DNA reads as TGTGCCAGCAGCTCCCTGACTGCAACTAATGAAAAACTGTTTTTT. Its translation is CASSSLTATNEKLFF.

The CDR3 protein is CATKLGAANTEAFF. The CDR3 nucleotides are TGTGCCACCAAGTTGGGGGCAGCTAACACTGAAGCTTTCTTT. The gene calls are TRBV6-5 and TRBJ1-1; D is perhaps TRBD1 (6 bases). The CDR3 is made up of 14 amino acids. Germline CDR1 reads MNHEY; CDR2 reads SVGAGI. Trimming took off 10 bases at V and 2 bases at J, with 17 bases between the two ends.